The next 5 T cell receptor beta chains were all read from a single sample in a study of early T cells in non-severe SARS-CoV-2 infection. TCRdb re-analysed the 5' RACE reads in MiXCR, keeping a single row per CDR3 protein. This table has about 26,000 distinct CDR3 sequences, 4% to 5% appearing once. Sequenced sample: whole blood. The receptor set was obtained from an adult who was a healthcare worker with PCR-confirmed SARS-CoV-2 infection or an uninfected control (not recorded which).

This clonotype was observed at least ten times. This CDR3 reads CASSQAREQYF. The CDR3 coding sequence is TGTGCCAGCAGCCAGGCGAGGGAGCAGTACTTC. This sequence joins TRBV14 and TRBJ2-7; no definite D call. V shed 3 bases and J shed 7 bases, with 7 bases lying between them. This CDR3 is 11 amino acids long. CDR1 is SGHDN, CDR2 FVKESK, per germline. The full variable domain, completed using reference TRBV14 and TRBJ2-7, is EAGVTQFPSHSVIEKGQTVTLRCDPISGHDNLYWYRRVMGKEIKFLLHFVKESKQDESGMPNNRFLAERTGGTYSTLKVQPAELEDSGVYFCASSQAREQYFGPGTRLTVT.

This clonotype was seen many times. V gene TRBV9 combines with J gene TRBJ2-2, with 7 bases lining up with TRBD2. The CDR3 runs to 18 residues. With 2 bases clipped from V and 0 bases from J, the junction kept 10 bases outside the gene matches. The germline V gene encodes CDR1 SGDLS and CDR2 YYNGEE. The CDR3 loop is CASSVSPTGTTNTGELFF. CDR3 DNA: TGTGCCAGCAGCGTCAGCCCGACCGGGACTACGAACACCGGGGAGCTGTTTTTT.

There are a few counts of this clonotype. This chain links TRBV6-5 with TRBJ2-5; no firm D call. Germline assignment: CDR1 MNHEY and CDR2 SVGAGI. CDR3 length equals 11 residues. Trimming pared 2 bases from V and 5 bases from J, leaving 3 bases between. In DNA form, the CDR3 reads TGTGCCAGCAGTTACGGGGAGACCCAGTACTTC. Amino acids: CASSYGETQYF.

This clonotype showed up many times. This chain connects TRBV4-2 to TRBJ2-7, with D perhaps TRBD2 (6 bases). The germline CDR1 and CDR2 sequences are LGHNA and YNFKEQ. The CDR3 has 14 amino acids. The V and J ends lost 3 bases and 3 bases respectively, with 12 bases between them. The CDR3 region has the DNA TGTGCCAGCAGCCAGGGCCTAGCGCGCTACGAGCAGTACTTC. Its translation: CASSQGLARYEQYF.

At least ten counts were recorded for this clonotype. The rearrangement links TRBV7-2 to TRBJ2-1; no reliable D call. Trimming removed 2 bases from V and 3 bases from J, with 8 bases in between. Germline CDR1 is SGHTA and CDR2 is FQGNSA. This CDR3 region has 14 residues. CDR3 bases: TGTGCCAGCAGCTTACCTCCAAACTACAATGAGCAGTTCTTC. Translating it yields CASSLPPNYNEQFF.